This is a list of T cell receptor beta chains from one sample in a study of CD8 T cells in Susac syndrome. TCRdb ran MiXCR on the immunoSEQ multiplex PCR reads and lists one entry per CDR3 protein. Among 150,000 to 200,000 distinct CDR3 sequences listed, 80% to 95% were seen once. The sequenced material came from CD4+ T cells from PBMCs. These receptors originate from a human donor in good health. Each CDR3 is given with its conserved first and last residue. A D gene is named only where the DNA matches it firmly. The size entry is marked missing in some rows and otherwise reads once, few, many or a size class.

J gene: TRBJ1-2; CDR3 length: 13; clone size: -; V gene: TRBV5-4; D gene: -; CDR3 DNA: TGTGCCAGCCGTAGAGAAGCTAACTATGGCTACACCTTC; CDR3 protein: CASRREANYGYTF
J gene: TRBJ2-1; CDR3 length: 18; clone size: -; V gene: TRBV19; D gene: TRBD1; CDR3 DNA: TGTGCCAGTAGCCGTGGACAGGGCCTGGTAGAAAACTACAATGAGCAGTTCTTC; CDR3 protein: CASSRGQGLVENYNEQFF
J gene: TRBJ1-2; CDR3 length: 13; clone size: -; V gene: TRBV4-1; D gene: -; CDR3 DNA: TGCGCCAGCAGCCAAGATCGCGGTGGGGGCTACACCTTC; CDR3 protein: CASSQDRGGGYTF
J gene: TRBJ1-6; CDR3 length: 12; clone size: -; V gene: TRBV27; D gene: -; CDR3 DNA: TGTGCCAGCAGTTTAAACGGTTCACCCCTCCACTTT; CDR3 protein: CASSLNGSPLHF
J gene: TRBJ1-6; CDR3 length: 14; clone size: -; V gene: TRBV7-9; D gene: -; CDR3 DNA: TGTGCCAGCAGCTTACACCAGGGAGGTTCACCCCTCCACTTT; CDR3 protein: CASSLHQGGSPLHF
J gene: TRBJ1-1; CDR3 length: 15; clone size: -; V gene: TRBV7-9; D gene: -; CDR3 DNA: TGTGCCAGCAGCTTAGCGGGGGGGAGGAACACTGAAGCTTTCTTT; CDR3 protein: CASSLAGGRNTEAFF
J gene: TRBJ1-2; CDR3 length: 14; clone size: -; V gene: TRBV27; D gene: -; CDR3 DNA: TGTGCCAGCAGGGGGACAACTAGTGGCTATGGCTACACCTTC; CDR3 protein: CASRGTTSGYGYTF
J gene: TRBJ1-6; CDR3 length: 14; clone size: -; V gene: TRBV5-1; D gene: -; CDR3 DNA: TGCGCCAGCAGTCGGACAACTGATAATTCACCCCTCCACTTT; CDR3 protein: CASSRTTDNSPLHF
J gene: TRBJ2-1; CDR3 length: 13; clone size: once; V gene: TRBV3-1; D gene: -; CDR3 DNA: TGTGCCAGCAGCCAAGCCGGAACCAATGAGCAGTTCTTC; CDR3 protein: CASSQAGTNEQFF
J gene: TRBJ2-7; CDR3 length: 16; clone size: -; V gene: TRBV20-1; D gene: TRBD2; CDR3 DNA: TGCAGTGCTAGGTCGGCTAGCGGCGGGCGGGCCTACGAGCAGTACTTC; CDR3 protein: CSARSASGGRAYEQYF
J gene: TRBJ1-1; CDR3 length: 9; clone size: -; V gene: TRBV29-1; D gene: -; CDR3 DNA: TGCAGCGCGGGGGTGGGAGCTTTCTTT; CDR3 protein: CSAGVGAFF
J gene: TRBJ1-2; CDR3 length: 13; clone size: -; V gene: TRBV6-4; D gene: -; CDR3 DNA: TGTGCCAGCAGTGCCCAGTGGGGGTATGGCTACACCTTC; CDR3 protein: CASSAQWGYGYTF
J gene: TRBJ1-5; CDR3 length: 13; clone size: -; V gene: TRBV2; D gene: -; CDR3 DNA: TGTGCCAGCACCGGGGTACGCAATCAGCCCCAGCATTTT; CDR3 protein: CASTGVRNQPQHF
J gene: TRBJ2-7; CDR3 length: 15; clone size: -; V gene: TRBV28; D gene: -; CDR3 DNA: TGTGCCAGCAGTCCGGGCCGGGCCATCACCTACGAGCAGTACTTC; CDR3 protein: CASSPGRAITYEQYF
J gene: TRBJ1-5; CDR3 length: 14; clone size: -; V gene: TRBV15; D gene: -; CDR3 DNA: TGTGCCACCAGCACCCGGAGGGGCAATCAGCCCCAGCATTTT; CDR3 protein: CATSTRRGNQPQHF
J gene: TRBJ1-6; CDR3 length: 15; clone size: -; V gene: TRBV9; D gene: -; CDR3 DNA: TGTGCCAGCAGCGTAGGGACCCTGAAAAATTCACCCCTCCACTTT; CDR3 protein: CASSVGTLKNSPLHF
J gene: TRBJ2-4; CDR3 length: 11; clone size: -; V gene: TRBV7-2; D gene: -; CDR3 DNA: TGTGCCAGCAGCCGTCTAGACATTCAGTACTTC; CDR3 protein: CASSRLDIQYF
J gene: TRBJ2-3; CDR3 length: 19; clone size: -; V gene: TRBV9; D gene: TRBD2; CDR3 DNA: TGTGCCAGCAGCGTAGGAGGGACTAGCGGGGGGGCCGAGTCAGATACGCAGTATTTT; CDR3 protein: CASSVGGTSGGAESDTQYF
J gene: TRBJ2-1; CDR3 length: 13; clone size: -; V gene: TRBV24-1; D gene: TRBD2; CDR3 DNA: TGTGCCACCGGCACTAGCGGAGTTGGTGAGCAGTTCTTC; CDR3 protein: CATGTSGVGEQFF
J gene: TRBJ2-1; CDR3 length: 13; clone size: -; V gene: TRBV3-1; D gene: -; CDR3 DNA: TGTGCCAGCAGCCAAGGGAGGCGGACGGAGCAGTTCTTC; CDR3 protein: CASSQGRRTEQFF
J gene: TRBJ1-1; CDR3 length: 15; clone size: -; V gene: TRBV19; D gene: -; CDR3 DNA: TGTGCCAGTAGTATCGAGGACAGCATGAACACTGAAGCTTTCTTT; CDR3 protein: CASSIEDSMNTEAFF
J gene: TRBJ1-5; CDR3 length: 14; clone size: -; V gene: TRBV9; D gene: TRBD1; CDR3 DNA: TGTGCCAGCAGCGTGACAGGGGGCGGACACCCCCAGCATTTT; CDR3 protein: CASSVTGGGHPQHF
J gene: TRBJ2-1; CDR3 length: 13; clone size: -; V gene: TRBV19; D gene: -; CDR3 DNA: TGTGCCAGTAGCTTGACGCGGAACAATGAGCAGTTCTTC; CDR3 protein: CASSLTRNNEQFF
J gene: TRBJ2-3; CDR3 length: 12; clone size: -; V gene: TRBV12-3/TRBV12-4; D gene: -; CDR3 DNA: TGTGCCAGCAGTTTACGCGGGGTAGCGCAGTATTTT; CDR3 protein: CASSLRGVAQYF
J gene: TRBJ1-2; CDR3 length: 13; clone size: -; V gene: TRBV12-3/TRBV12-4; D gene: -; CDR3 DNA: TGTGCCAGCAGCTTGACCGACAACTATGGCTACACCTTC; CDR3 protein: CASSLTDNYGYTF
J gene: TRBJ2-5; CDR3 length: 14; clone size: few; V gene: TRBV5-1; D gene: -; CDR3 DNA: TGCGCCAGCAGCGCGACCCTAGGCGCGGAGACCCAGTACTTC; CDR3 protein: CASSATLGAETQYF
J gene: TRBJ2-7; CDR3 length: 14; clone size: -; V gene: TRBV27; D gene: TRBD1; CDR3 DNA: TGTGCCAGCAGTCCGCGGACAGGGGGAAGGGAGCAGTACTTC; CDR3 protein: CASSPRTGGREQYF
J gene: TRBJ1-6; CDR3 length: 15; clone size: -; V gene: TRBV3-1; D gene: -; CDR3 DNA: TGTGCCAGCAGCCAGGGGGACTCCAGGAATTCACCCCTCCACTTT; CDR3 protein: CASSQGDSRNSPLHF
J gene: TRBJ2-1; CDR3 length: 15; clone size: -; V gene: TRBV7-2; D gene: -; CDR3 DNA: TGTGCCAGCAGCTTAGCAACAGGAGTCTACAATGAGCAGTTCTTC; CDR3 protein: CASSLATGVYNEQFF
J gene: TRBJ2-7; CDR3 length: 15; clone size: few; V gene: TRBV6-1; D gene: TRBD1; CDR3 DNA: TGTGCCAGCAGTGAATGGGGACAGTCCTCCTACGAGCAGTACTTC; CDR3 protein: CASSEWGQSSYEQYF
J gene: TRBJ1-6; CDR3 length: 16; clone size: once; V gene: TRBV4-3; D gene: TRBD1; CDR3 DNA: TGCGCCAGCAGCCAAGAGGTCCCAGGGGGAAATTCACCCCTCCACTTT; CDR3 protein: CASSQEVPGGNSPLHF
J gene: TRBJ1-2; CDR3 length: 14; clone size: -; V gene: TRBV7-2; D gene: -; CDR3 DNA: TGTGCCAGCAGCTTAGAGAGGACCCGTGGCGGCTACACCTTC; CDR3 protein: CASSLERTRGGYTF
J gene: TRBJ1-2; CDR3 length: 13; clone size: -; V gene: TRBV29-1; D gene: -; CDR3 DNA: TGCAGCGTTGACGGAGGGATAAGTCTAGGCTACACCTTC; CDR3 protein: CSVDGGISLGYTF
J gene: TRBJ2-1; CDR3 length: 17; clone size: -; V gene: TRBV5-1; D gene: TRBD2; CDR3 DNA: TGCGCCAGCAGCTTGGCCGGGACTAGCGGGGGATACAATGAGCAGTTCTTC; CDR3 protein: CASSLAGTSGGYNEQFF
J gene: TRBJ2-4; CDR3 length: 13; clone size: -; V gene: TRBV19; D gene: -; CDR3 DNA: TGTGCCAGTATTAGGGGGGTGGAAAACATTCAGTACTTC; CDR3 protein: CASIRGVENIQYF
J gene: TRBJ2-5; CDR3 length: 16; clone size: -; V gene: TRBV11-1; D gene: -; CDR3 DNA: TGTGCCAGCAGCTTAAACCCCGGGCGGGCCCAAGAGACCCAGTACTTC; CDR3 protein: CASSLNPGRAQETQYF
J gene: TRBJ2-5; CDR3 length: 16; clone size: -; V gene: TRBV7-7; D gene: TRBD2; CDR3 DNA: TGTGCTAGCAGCCGGACTAGCGGGGTGGGGGGGGAGACCCAGTACTTC; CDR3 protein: CASSRTSGVGGETQYF
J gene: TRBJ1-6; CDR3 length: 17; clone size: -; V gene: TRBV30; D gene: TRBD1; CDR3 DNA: TGTGCCTGGAGTGGGCAGGGGGCCCAGGGGGCAAATTCACCCCTCCACTTT; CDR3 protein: CAWSGQGAQGANSPLHF